This TCR beta chain was identified in a study of shared clonotypes between healthy human individuals. On this clone itself: Its antigen is unknown.

Regarding the study as a whole: Enrolling few donors narrowed the genetic and exposure-history diversity that was represented.

The CDR3 totals 16 residues. Germline V gene sequence: CDR1 LGHNA, CDR2 YSLEER. Trimming at V came to 0 bases and at J to 5 bases, leaving 3 bases not matched to a gene. It was roughly 190 ng DNA, approximately 30,000 T cell genomes, that sorted-subset replicate PCRs used. Only in-frame clones appear in the TCRdb table, and some are missing; sequencing was by immunoSEQ multiplex PCR. The repertoire holds over a million clones, with more than 95% as singletons. Sequencing input: naive CD4+ T cells sorted from blood. As to subset: CD45RA+ positively selected. This chain joins TRBV4-3 and TRBJ2-1; 11 bases line up with TRBD1. This TCR was sampled from a man under 40 in good health. CDR3 nucleotide sequence: TGCGCCAGCAGCCAAGAGGCGGGACAGGGGGACAATGAGCAGTTCTTC. Its protein is CASSQEAGQGDNEQFF.